Sequencing of this TCR beta chain was carried out in a study of T cell repertoires in cytomegalovirus infection. Study-wide background: CMV infection plus the matching HLA type was flagged by public TCR beta signatures.

A note on this clonotype: Its cognate antigen is unknown.

One entry per CDR3 protein results from TCRdb running MiXCR on the reads. In the table there are roughly 280,000 distinct CDR3 sequences, roughly a fifth of which are singletons. Study outcomes and limitations: Clonotypes of TCR beta that were HLA-C-restricted and CMV-specific dominated the ex vivo response.

V lost 6 bases and J 5 bases, leaving 9 bases between the germline ends. This CDR3 spans 12 amino acids. Germline CDR1 is MNHEY and CDR2 is SMNVEV (reference sequence). Material: cultured PBMCs, obtained from culture after CMV antigen stimulation. The origin of this receptor is a human donor in good health (CMV status not recorded). Some clones in this sample may be carry-over from other donors' samples. The chain couples TRBV27 to TRBJ2-3; D ambiguous. The CDR3 DNA reads TGTGCCAGCAGCAACAGAGTAGATACGCAGTATTTT. The encoded protein is CASSNRVDTQYF.